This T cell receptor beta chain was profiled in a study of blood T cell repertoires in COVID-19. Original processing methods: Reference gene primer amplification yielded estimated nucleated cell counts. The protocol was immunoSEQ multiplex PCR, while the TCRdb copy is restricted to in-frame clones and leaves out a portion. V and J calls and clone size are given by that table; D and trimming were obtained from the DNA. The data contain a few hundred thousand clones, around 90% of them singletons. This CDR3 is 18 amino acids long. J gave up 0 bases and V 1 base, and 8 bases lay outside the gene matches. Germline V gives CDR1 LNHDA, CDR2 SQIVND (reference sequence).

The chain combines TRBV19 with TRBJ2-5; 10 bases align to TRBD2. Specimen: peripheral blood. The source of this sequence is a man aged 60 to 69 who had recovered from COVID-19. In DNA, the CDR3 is TGTGCCAGTAGTATAGGGACTAGCGGCACTGCCTACCAAGAGACCCAGTACTTC. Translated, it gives CASSIGTSGTAYQETQYF.